This T cell receptor beta chain was recorded in a study of cytomegalovirus exposure and HLA in healthy donors (dated by TCRdb to 2016 to 2017). About the full investigation: In an earlier analysis of several hundred of the donors, around 300 Gb of sequence data and 95 million to 130 million unique TCR beta sequences from roughly 190 million T cells were reported. Approximately 300 gigabases of sequencing data and roughly 81 million unique TCR sequences made up an early release that covered roughly 670 HLA-typed donors. Of the 300 to 450 genotyped donors, approximately 80% were placed in the genetic ancestry cluster associated with self-reported Caucasian donors. The study was designed to test whether signatures of past pathogen exposure could be identified by cataloging public T cell receptors. Using immunosequencing, the study profiled T cell repertoires from 550 to 750 subjects and related those repertoires to cytomegalovirus serostatus. Besides the first cohort of around 700 subjects, a separate validation cohort made up of 120 or so different subjects was used. To predict cytomegalovirus infection status, the study brought together high-throughput TCR immunosequencing, statistical association of individual TCRs with disease status, and machine learning. To study patterns of TCR occurrence, a later analysis re-analyzed previously published TCR beta repertoires from 650 to 750 donors and added high-resolution HLA genotyping. In the later analysis, no new phenotypic data were used to find candidate immune exposures; instead, reliance was placed on TCR beta sequences and their occurrence across donors. An earlier analysis of around 540 of the donors applied high-throughput TCR beta sequencing to assess whether each TCR beta V gene segment acted as functional or pseudogenic. Donor age, sex, ethnicity and CMV serostatus were compiled together with the repertoire data. A later genetic analysis took genome-wide SNP genotypes for about three fifths of the roughly 670 donors and used that subset as a discovery cohort. Every repertoire in the discovery cohort had been generated on one and the same sequencing platform. Class I and class II HLA loci were covered by the typing at four-digit resolution. Typing coverage differed by locus: A, B, C, DRB1 and DQB1 were typed in roughly 629-640 donors, DQA1 in about 500, DPA1 in approximately 610, and DPB1 in just under 480. Roughly five DR-DQ haplotypes were handled as single units for association and clustering because linkage in the cohort was strong. On average, roughly 200,000 unique TCR beta nucleotide sequences were sequenced per donor among some 430 genotyped donors of the cohort, with 15% to 20% of those sequences being non-productive.

This clone was seen a handful of times. This clone's antigen is unknown. It has no much larger one-base neighbor in the sample; base qualities were not kept. The cohort consisted of fewer than 700 healthy bone marrow donors. Cohort members were all nominally healthy when sampled, although unrecorded immune exposures were likely present. The donor tested CMV seronegative and was one of the 352 seronegative cohort members. A peripheral blood sample was provided by each donor, and peripheral blood mononuclear cells were used for TCR beta sequencing. Genomic DNA extraction from the blood cell samples was performed with the Qiagen DNeasy Blood Extraction Kit. Taken from the germline V gene (reference sequence), the CDR1 and CDR2 loops are LNHDA and SQIVND. From its cysteine to its phenylalanine, the CDR3 spans 14 amino acids. Only the CDR3 part of the read is kept: 42 bases, read in frame from the first base. V and J lose 2 bases and 1 base, and a span of 9 bases separates them.

The receptor library was made with the immunoSEQ multiplex PCR assay. For the multiplex PCR, a mixture combining 60 forward primers for TCR Vbeta segments and 13 reverse primers for TCR Jbeta segments was used. The CDR3 region of rearranged TCR beta genes was amplified from genomic DNA with a multiplex PCR assay. On the Illumina HiSeq System, the amplified TCR beta libraries were sequenced as 87-base-pair reads. Concerning the study's data processing: Across the 670 or so repertoires, a later analysis counted 80 million or so unique TCR beta chains, some 11 million of which were shared by at least two donors. To remove PCR and sequencing errors, raw reads were error-corrected and collapsed into unique sequences using a nearest-neighbor algorithm that merged closely related sequences. V, D and J gene segments were assigned by aligning CDR3 sequences to IMGT reference sequences. For a sequence to be retained, a match of at least six nucleotides to both a V gene segment and a J gene segment was required. Rearrangements were classified as productive when the CDR3 lacked stop codons and remained in frame with V and J, and all other rearrangements were classified as non-productive. CDR3 was defined according to IMGT convention as the region running from the second conserved V-encoded cysteine to the conserved J-encoded phenylalanine. In an earlier analysis of approximately 590 of the donors, sequences lacking an unambiguous match to a single V gene segment were excluded. In an earlier analysis of about 590 of the donors, a V segment was called functional when productive rearrangements were above 56.7%, and segregating when the standard deviation between donors exceeded 5%. A statistical classification framework was developed to diagnose cytomegalovirus status using the catalog of TCR beta chain sequences. In a later analysis, V and J genes were assigned by comparing TCR nucleotide sequences against IMGT/GENE-DB human TR gene sequences. Using the TCRdist pipeline, a later analysis assigned CDR3 sequences along with most-parsimonious VDJ recombination scenarios. In a later analysis, every TCR beta chain was defined by the combination of its CDR3 amino acid sequence and its V-gene family, and reads without a unique V-gene family were dropped. As a way to deal with suspected cross-contamination and a sequencing artifact, a later analysis dropped 640 or so nucleotide sequences that were highly shared and had low generation probability. In a later analysis, a clonal expansion index was calculated for each public chain from normalized within-repertoire ranks of inferred template counts. In a later analysis, generation probabilities were computed using a VDJ recombination model fitted to out-of-frame rearrangements, and the results were checked against IGoR. A later analysis scored TCR-TCR, TCR-HLA and TCR-CMV co-occurrence with hypergeometric tests, applying a repertoire-size bias correction to TCR pairs. In a later analysis, false discovery rates were estimated by permuting HLA or CMV assignments 20 times. In a later analysis, co-occurring TCRs were grouped using DBSCAN, and TCRdist sequence similarity was added for clustering within HLA-allele-positive subsets. Repertoires with fewer than 30,000 or more than 120,000 public chains, plus five repertoires with anomalous nucleotide sharing, were excluded from co-occurrence clustering. This is the immuneACCESS table as TCRdb keeps it, with only in-frame sequences that have V and J called. A part of the clones is gone; compared with another copy, unresolved V genes explain less than half, and the rest is unexplained. The DNA was the basis for D and trimming; V, J and clone size are from that table. Present in this sample are hundreds of thousands of clones, roughly 79% of which were seen just once. Roughly 0.58% of the sample goes to the ten largest clones.

Study-level results and caveats: CMV serostatus was the only immune exposure information available for the cohort. A cluster of highly shared sequence variants was judged likely to be a technical artifact of the sequencing pipeline. The 87-base-pair reads could not distinguish some IMGT-functional V segments, including TRBV6-2 and TRBV6-3, so those segments were excluded. A later analysis found that HLA-associated TCR beta chains were more clonally expanded and had lower generation probabilities than equally common non-associated chains. An earlier analysis of approximately 540 of the donors showed that most TCR beta V segments appeared in productive rearrangements either about 87% or about 30% of the time, which broadly matched IMGT annotations. In a later genetic analysis, a missense DCLRE1C variant was associated with V-gene and J-gene trimming of TCR beta chains, and the association was replicated in an independent cohort. According to a later analysis, TCR association rates differed among HLA loci, with DRB1 alleles showing the most associated TCRs and HLA-C alleles showing the fewest. While some public TCRs were present in many individuals, most TCR sequences turned up only very rarely across donors. The classifier was reported to diagnose cytomegalovirus status with high specificity and sensitivity in both the original and validation cohorts. Roughly uniform sequencing depth across donors was assumed in presence/absence analyses, although this assumption may not hold. This cohort had only TCR beta chains sequenced, and the lack of alpha or paired-chain data limited which features could be detected. A few of the identified cytomegalovirus-associated TCR beta chains were confirmed in vitro to be specific for cytomegalovirus antigens. A further reported finding was that TCR beta sequences accurately predicted the HLA-A and HLA-B alleles for most subjects in the first cohort. Because HLA typing was unavailable for some donors at each locus, only the typed subset was used in association tests. According to a later genetic analysis, donors in an Asian-associated ancestry cluster had fewer N-insertions in productive TCRs than the approximately 710-donor mean. A later analysis found that most CMV-associated TCR beta chains appeared HLA-restricted, with HLA associations seemingly driven largely by CMV exposure. At a false discovery rate of 0.05, a later analysis linked 16,000 or so TCR beta sequences to specific HLA alleles. Because counts were too low, 15 to 20 rarely observed V segments, including chromosome 9 orphons, were excluded from the earlier analysis of 500 to 700 of the donors. Linkage disequilibrium might explain the correlated functional status among segregating V segments, but an unknown experimental factor could not be excluded. The study listed 150 to 200 TCR beta chains as associated with cytomegalovirus. It was suggested by the authors that the approach could potentially be generalized to other disease states and immunological phenotypes. According to a later analysis, parvovirus B19, influenza, CMV and Epstein-Barr virus appeared linked to several top co-occurrence clusters. Strong co-occurrence of HLA alleles, especially DR and DQ, made assigning TCR associations to individual alleles difficult.

Recombination joined TRBV19 with TRBJ2-7; matching of 6 bases hints at TRBD1 as the D gene. This sequence originates from a woman aged 40 to 50 in good health and CMV-seronegative. Sequencing was performed on PBMCs. The CDR3 region reads CASSITGSSYEQYF. Read as DNA, the sequence is TGTGCCAGTAGTATAACAGGGAGTTCCTACGAGCAGTACTTC.